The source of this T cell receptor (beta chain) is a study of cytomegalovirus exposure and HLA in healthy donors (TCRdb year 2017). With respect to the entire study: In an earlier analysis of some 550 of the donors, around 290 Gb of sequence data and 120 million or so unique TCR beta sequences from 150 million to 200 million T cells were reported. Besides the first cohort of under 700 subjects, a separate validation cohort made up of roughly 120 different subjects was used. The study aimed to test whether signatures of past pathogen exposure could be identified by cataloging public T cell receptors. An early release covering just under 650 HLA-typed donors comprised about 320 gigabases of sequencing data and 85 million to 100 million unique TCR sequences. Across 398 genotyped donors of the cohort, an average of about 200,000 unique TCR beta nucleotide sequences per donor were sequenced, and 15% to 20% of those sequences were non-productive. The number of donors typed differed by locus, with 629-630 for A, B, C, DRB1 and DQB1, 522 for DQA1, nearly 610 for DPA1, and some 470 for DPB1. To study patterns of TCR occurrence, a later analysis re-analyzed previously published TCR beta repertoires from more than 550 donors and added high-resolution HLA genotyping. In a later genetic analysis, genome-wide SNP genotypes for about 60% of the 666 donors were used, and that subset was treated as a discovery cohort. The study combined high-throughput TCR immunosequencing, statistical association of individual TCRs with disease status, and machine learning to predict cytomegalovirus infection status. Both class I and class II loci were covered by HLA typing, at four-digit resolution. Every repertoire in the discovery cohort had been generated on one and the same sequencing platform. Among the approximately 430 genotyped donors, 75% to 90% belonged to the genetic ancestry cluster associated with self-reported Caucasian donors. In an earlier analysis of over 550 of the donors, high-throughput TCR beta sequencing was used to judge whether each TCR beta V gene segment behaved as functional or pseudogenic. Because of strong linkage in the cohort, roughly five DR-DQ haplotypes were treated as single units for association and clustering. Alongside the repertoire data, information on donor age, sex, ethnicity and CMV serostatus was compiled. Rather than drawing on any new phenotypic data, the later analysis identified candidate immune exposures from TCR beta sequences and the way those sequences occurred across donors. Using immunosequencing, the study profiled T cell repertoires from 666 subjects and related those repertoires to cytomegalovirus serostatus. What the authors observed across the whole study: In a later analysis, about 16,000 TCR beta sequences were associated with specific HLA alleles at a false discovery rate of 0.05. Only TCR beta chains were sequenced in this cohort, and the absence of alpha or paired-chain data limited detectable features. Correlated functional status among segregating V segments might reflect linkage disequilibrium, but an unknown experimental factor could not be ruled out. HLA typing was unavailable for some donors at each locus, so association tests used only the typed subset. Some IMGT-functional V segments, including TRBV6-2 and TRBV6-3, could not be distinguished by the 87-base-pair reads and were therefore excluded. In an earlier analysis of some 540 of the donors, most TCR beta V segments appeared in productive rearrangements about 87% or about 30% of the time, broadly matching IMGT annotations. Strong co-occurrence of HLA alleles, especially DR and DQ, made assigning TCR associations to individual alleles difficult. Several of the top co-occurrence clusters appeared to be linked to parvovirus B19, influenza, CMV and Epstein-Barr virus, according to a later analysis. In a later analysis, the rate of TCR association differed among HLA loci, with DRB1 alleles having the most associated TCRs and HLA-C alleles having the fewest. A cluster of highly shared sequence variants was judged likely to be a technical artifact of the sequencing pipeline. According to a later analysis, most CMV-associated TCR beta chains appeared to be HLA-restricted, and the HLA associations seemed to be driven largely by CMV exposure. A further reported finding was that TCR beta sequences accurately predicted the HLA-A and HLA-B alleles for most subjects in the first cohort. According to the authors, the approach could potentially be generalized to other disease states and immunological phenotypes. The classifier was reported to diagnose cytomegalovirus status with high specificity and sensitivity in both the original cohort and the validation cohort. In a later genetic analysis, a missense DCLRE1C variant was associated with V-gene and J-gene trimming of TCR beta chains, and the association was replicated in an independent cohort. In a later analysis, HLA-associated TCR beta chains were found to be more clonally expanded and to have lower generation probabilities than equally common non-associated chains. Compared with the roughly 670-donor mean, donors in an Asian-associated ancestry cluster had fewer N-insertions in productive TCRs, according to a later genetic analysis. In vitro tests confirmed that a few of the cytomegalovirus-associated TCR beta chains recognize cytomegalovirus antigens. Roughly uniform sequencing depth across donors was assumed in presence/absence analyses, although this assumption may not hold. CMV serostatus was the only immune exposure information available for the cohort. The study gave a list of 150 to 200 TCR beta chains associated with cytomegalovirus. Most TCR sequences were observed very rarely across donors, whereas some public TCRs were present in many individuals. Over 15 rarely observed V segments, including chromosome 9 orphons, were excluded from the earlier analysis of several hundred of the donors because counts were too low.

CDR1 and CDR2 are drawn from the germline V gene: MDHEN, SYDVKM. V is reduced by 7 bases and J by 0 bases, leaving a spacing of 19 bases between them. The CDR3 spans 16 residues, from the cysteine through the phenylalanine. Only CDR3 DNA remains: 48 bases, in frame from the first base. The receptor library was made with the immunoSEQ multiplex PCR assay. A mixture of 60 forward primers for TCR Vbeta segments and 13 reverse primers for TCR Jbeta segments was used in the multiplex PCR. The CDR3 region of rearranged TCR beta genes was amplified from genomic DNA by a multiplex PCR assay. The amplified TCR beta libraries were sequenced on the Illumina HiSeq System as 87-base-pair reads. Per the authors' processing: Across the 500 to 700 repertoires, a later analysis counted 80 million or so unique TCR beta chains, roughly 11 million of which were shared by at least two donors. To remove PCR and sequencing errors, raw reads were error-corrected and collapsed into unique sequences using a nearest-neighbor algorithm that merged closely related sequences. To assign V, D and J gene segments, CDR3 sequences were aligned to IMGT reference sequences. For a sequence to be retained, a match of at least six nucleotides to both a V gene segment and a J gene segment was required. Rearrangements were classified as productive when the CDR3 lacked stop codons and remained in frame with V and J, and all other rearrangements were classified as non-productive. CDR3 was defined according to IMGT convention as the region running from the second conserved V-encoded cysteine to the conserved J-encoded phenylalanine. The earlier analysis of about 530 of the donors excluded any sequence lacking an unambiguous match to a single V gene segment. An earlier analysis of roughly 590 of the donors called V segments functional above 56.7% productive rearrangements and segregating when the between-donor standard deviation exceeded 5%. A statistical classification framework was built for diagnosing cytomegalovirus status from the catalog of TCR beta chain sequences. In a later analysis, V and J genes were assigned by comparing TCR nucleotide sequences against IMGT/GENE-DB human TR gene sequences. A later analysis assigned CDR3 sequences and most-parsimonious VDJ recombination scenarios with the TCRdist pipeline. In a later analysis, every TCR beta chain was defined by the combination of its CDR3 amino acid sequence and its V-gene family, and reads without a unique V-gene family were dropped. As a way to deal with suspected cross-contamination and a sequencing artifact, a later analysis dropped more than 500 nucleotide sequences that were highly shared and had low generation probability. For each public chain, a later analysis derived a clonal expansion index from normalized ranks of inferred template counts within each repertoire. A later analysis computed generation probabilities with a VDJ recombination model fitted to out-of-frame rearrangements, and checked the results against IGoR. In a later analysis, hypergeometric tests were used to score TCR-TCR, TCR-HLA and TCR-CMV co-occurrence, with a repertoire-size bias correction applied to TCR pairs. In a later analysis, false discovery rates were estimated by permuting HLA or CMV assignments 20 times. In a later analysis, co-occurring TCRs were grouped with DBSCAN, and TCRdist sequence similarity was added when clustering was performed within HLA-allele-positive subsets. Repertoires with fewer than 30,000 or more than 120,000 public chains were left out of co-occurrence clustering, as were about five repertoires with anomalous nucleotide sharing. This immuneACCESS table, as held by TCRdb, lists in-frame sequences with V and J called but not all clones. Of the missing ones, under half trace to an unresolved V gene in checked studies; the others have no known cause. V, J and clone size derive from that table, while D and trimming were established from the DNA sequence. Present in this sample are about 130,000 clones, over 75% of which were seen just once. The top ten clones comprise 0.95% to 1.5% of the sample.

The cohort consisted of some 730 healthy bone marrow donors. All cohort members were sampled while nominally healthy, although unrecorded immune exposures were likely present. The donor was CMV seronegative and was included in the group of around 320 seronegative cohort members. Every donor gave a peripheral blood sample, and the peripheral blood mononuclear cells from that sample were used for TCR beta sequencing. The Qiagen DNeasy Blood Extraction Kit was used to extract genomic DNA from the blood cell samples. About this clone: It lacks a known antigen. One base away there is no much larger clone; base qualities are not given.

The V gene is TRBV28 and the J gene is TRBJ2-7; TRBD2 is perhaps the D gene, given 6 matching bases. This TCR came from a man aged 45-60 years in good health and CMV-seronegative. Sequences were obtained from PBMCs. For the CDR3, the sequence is CASTPPIGSGSYEQYF. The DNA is TGTGCCAGCACCCCCCCTATAGGTAGCGGCTCCTACGAGCAGTACTTC.